This TCR beta chain comes out of a study of blood T cell repertoires in COVID-19. Turning to the study itself: Samples of COVID-19 (acute and convalescent) were obtained from the United States, Italy and Spain. PBMCs, B-cell-depleted T cells, or T cells provided the cDNA or gDNA that made up the material.

Per the authors' pipeline: By means of reference gene primer amplification, nucleated cell counts were estimated. Libraries were prepared by immunoSEQ multiplex PCR; TCRdb keeps only in-frame clonotypes and omits some of them. The V and J calls and clone size come from that table; D and trimming were worked out from the DNA. The table includes about 250,000 clones, nearly 90% detected once. V shed 5 bases and J shed 10 bases, with 12 bases lying between them. The length of the CDR3 is 12 residues. CDR1 and CDR2 (germline): SNHLY, FYNNEI. The TCR sequence derives from a man aged 18 to 29 with active or convalescent COVID-19. The chain is built from TRBV2 and TRBJ2-1; tentatively, D is TRBD2 (5 bases). Sequenced input: peripheral blood. CDR3 protein: CASSRGSHEQFF. For the CDR3, the DNA is TGTGCCAGCAGTCGAGGGTCACACGAGCAGTTCTTC.